This TCR beta chain was retrieved from a study of blood T cell repertoires in COVID-19. Study information: T cells, B-cell-depleted T cells, or PBMCs supplied cDNA or gDNA.

Original methodology: How many nucleated cells were present was estimated from reference gene primer amplification. TCRdb's table, derived via immunoSEQ multiplex PCR, lists solely in-frame clones and lacks some. V, J and clone size were drawn from that table, and D and trimming were deduced from the DNA. The sample consists of roughly 250,000 clones, about 85% of them appearing once. Germline V gene data show CDR1 as SEHNR and CDR2 as FQNEAQ (reference sequence). The CDR3 consists of 15 residues. V lost 2 bases to trimming and J lost 8 bases; unmatched junction nucleotides: 8. The receptor comes from a human donor with COVID-19, enrolled during active disease. The donor label of this sample is uncertain. Sequencing input: peripheral blood. The gene calls are TRBV7-9 and TRBJ2-4; 8 nucleotides line up with TRBD1. CDR3 coding DNA: TGTGCCAGCAGCTTACCCGGGACAGGCCCAGACATTCAGTACTTC. Its translation: CASSLPGTGPDIQYF.